This paragraph reports one TCR beta chain. Its antigen is as yet unknown. These data come from a study of Ad26.COV2.S vaccination and SARS-CoV-2 variants. Study-wide results and caveats: Reported findings describe substantial breadth in spike-specific CD8+ and CD4+ T cell responses following vaccination. Vaccine and placebo recipients had similar non-spike TCR breadth.

The CDR3 has 12 residues. V was trimmed by 7 bases and J by 2 bases, leaving 11 bases between them. Germline V lookup: CDR1 SQVTM, CDR2 ANQGSEA. Data came from immunoSEQ multiplex PCR; TCRdb stores just in-frame clones and leaves some out. In the table there are about 350,000 clones, 92% of which are singletons. This TCR derives from a human donor who had recovered from COVID-19. The chain employs TRBV29-1 and TRBJ1-2; D remains unclear. The input for sequencing was peripheral blood, taken after recovery from COVID-19. The CDR3 sequence is CSGTGVNYGYTF. The CDR3 DNA is TGCAGCGGAACCGGGGTCAACTATGGCTACACCTTC. The entire variable domain, with the rest obtained from reference TRBV29-1 and TRBJ1-2, is as follows: SAVISQKPSRDICQRGTSLTIQCQVDSQVTMMFWYRQQPGQSLTLIATANQGSEATYESGFVIDKFPISRPNLTFSTLTVSNMSPEDSSIYLCSGTGVNYGYTFGSGTRLTVV.